This T cell receptor beta chain was identified during a study of molecular identifiers for immune sequencing clone quantification. TCRdb re-called the PCR reads with MiXCR, one entry per CDR3 protein. The sample contains under 65,000 distinct CDR3 sequences, under 30% of which appear only once. Germline CDR1 is SGHNT and CDR2 is YYREEE (reference sequence). The CDR3 contains 12 residues. The V gene lost 6 bases and the J gene lost 6 bases, with 13 bases spanning the gap. J is TRBJ2-7 and V is TRBV5-4, with D perhaps matching TRBD2 (5 bases). Material for sequencing was naive CD8+ T cells from blood, with Jurkat cell RNA spiked in. Regarding subset: FACS-sorted CD8+CD4-CCR7+CD45RA+ naive T cells. This clonotype was sampled from a human donor in good health. Some libraries in this study had Jurkat cell RNA spiked in. This CDR3 reads CASTTGGGEQYF. The CDR3 DNA follows: TGTGCCAGCACCACCGGAGGCGGCGAGCAGTACTTC. The whole variable domain, filled in from reference TRBV5-4 and TRBJ2-7, reads ETGVTQSPTHLIKTRGQQVTLRCSSQSGHNTVSWYQQALGQGPQFIFQYYREEENGRGNFPPRFSGLQFPNYSSELNVNALELDDSALYLCASTTGGGEQYFGPGTRLTVT.